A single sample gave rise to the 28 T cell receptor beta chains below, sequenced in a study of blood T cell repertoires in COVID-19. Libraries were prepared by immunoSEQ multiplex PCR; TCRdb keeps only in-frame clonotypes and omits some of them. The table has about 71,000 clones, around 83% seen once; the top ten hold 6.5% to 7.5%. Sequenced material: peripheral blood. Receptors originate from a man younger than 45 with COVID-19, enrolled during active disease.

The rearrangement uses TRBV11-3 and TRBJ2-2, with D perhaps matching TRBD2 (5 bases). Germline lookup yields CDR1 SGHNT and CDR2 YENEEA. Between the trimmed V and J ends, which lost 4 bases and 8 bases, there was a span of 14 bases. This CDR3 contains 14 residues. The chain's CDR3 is CASSYSVLAGELFF. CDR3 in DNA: TGTGCCAGCAGCTATAGCGTGCTGGCAGGGGAGCTGTTTTTT.

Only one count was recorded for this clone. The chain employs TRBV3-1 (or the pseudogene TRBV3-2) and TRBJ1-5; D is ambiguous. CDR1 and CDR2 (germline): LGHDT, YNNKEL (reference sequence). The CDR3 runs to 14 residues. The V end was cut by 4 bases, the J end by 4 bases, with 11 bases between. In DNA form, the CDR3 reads TGTGCCAGCAGCCTCAGTTTCTTGAATCAGCCCCAGCATTTT. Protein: CASSLSFLNQPQHF.

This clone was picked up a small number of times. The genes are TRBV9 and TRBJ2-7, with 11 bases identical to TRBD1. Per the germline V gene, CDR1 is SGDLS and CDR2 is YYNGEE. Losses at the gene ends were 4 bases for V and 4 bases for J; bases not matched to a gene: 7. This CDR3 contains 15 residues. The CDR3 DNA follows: TGTGCCAGCAGCTACGGGGACAGGGGGGATTACGAGCAGTACTTC. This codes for CASSYGDRGDYEQYF.

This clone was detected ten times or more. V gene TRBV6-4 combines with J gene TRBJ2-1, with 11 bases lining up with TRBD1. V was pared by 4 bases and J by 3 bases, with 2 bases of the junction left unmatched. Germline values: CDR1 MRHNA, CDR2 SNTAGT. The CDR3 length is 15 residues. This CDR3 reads CASSVGTGGYNEQFF. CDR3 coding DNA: TGTGCCAGCAGTGTGGGGACAGGGGGCTACAATGAGCAGTTCTTC.

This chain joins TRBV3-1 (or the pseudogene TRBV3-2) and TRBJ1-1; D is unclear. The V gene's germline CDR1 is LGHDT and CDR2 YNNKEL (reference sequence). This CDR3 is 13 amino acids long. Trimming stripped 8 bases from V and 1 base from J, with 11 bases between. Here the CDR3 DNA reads TGTGCCAGCCGTCCCGGGGAGAACACTGAAGCTTTCTTT. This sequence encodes CASRPGENTEAFF.

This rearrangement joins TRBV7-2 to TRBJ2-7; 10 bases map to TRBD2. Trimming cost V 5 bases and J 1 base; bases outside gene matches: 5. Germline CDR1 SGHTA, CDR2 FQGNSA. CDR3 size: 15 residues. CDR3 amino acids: CASSRGLAQSYEQYF. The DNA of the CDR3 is TGTGCCAGCAGCCGGGGACTAGCGCAATCCTACGAGCAGTACTTC.

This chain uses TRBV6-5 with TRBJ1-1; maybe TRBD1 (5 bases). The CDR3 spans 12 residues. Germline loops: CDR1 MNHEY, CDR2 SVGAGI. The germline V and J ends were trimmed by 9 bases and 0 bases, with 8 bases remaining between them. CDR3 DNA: TGTGCCAGTGAGACAGTGAACACTGAAGCTTTCTTT. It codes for CASETVNTEAFF.

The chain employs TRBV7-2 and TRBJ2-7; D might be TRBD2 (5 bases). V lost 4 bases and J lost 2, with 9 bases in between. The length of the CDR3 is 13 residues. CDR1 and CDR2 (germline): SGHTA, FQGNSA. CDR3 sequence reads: CASSSGFAYEQYF. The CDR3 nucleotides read TGTGCCAGCAGCTCGGGGTTTGCCTACGAGCAGTACTTC.

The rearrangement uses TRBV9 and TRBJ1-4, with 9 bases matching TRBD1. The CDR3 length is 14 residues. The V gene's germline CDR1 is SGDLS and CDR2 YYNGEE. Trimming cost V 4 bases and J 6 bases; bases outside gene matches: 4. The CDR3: CASSSGTGYEKLFF. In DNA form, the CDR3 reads TGTGCCAGCAGCTCCGGGACAGGGTATGAAAAACTGTTTTTT.

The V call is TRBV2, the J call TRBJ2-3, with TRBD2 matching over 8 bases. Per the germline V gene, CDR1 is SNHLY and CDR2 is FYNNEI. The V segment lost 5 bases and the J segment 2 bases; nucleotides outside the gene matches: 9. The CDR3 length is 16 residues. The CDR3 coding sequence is TGTGCCAGCAGTCCCTTCGGCGGGAGGAACACAGATACGCAGTATTTT. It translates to CASSPFGGRNTDTQYF. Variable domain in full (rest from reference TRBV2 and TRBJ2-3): EPEVTQTPSHQVTQMGQEVILRCVPISNHLYFYWYRQILGQKVEFLVSFYNNEISEKSEIFDDQFSVERPDGSNFTLKIRSTKLEDSAMYFCASSPFGGRNTDTQYFGPGTRLTVL.

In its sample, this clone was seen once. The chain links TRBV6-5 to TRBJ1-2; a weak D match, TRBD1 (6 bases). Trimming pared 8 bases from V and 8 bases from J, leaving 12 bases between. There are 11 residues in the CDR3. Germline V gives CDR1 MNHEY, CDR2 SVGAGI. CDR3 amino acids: CASGTSKGYTF. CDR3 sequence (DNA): TGTGCCAGCGGGACATCGAAGGGCTACACCTTC.

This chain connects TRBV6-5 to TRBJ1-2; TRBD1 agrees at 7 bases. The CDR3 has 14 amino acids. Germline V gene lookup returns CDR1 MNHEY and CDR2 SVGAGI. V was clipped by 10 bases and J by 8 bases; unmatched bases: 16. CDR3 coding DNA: TGTGCCACGGCCCTTGGACAGGCCGTTGGGGGCTACACCTTC. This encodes CATALGQAVGGYTF.

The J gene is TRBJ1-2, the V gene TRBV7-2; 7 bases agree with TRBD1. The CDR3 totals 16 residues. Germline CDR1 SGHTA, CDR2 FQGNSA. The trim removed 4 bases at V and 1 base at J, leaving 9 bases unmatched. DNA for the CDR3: TGTGCCAGCAGCTCTGCCGGGACAGCACATAACTATGGCTACACCTTC. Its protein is CASSSAGTAHNYGYTF.

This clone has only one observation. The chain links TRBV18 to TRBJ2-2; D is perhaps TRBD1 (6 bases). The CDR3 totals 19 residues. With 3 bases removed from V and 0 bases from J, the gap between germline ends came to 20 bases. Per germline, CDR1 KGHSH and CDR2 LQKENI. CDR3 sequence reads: CASSPLIHSGTTNTGELFF. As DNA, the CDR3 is TGTGCCAGCTCACCTCTCATACACTCCGGGACAACGAACACCGGGGAGCTGTTTTTT.

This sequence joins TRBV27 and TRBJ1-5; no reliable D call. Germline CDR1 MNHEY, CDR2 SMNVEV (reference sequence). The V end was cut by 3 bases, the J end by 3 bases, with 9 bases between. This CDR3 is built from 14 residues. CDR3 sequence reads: CASSFFYSNQPQHF. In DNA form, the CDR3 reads TGTGCCAGCAGTTTTTTCTACTCCAATCAGCCCCAGCATTTT.

This chain's CDR3 is CASSGRTGYNSPLHF. In nucleotides, the CDR3 is TGTGCCAGCAGCGGTAGGACAGGGTATAATTCACCCCTCCACTTT. This rearrangement joins TRBV9 to TRBJ1-6, with 8 bases fitting TRBD1. J lost 4 bases, V lost 3 bases, and 3 bases had no gene match. The CDR3 extends over 15 amino acids. Germline V gene lookup returns CDR1 SGDLS and CDR2 YYNGEE.

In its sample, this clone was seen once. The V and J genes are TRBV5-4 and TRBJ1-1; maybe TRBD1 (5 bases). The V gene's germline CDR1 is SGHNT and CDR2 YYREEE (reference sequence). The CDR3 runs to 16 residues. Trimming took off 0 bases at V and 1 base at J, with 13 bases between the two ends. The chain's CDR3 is CASSLDPMGPNTEAFF. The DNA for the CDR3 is TGTGCCAGCAGCTTGGATCCGATGGGGCCGAACACTGAAGCTTTCTTT.

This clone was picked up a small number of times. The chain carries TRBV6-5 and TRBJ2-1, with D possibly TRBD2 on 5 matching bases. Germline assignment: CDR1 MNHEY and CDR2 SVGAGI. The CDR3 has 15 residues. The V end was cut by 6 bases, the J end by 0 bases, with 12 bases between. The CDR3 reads CASRIGLSSYNEQFF. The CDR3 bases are TGTGCCAGCAGGATCGGACTCAGCTCCTACAATGAGCAGTTCTTC.

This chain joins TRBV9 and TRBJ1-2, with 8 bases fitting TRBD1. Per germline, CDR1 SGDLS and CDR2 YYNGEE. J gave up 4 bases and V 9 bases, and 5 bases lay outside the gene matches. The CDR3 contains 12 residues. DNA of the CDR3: TGTGCCACTTCCGGGACAGGCTATGGCTACACCTTC. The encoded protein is CATSGTGYGYTF.

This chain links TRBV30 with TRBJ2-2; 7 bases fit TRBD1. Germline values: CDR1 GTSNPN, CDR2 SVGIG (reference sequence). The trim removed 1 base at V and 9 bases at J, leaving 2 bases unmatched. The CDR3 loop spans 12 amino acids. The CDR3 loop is CAWSGGGRELFF. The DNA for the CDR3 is TGTGCCTGGAGTGGAGGGGGCCGGGAGCTGTTTTTT. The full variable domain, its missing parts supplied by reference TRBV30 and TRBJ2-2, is SQTIHQWPATLVQPVGSPLSLECTVEGTSNPNLYWYRQAAGRGLQLLFYSVGIGQISSEVPQNLSASRPQDRQFILSSKKLLLSDSGFYLCAWSGGGRELFFGEGSRLTVL.

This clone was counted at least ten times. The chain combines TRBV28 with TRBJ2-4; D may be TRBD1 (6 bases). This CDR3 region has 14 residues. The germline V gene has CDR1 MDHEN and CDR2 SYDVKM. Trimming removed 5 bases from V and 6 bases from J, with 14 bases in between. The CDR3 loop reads CASSRLGTPNIQYF. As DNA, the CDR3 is TGTGCCAGCAGTCGACTGGGGACACCAAACATTCAGTACTTC.

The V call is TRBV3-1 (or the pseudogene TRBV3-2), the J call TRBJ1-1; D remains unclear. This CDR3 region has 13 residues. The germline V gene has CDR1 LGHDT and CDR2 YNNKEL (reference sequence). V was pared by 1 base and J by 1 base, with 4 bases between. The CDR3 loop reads CASSQGGNTEAFF. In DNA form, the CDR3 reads TGTGCCAGCAGCCAAGGCGGGAACACTGAAGCTTTCTTT.

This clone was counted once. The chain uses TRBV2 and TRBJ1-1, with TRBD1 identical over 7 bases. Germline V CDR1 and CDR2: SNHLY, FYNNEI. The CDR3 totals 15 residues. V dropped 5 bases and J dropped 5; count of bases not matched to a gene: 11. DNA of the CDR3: TGTGCCAGCAGTCGTGAGACAGGGTTCGGGACTGAAGCTTTCTTT. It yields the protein CASSRETGFGTEAFF.

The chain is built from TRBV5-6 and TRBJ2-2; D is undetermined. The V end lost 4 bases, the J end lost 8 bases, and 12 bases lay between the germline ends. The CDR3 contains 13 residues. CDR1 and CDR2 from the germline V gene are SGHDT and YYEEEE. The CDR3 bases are TGTGCCAGCAGCCCCAGAGGTGGAGGGGAGCTGTTTTTT. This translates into CASSPRGGGELFF.

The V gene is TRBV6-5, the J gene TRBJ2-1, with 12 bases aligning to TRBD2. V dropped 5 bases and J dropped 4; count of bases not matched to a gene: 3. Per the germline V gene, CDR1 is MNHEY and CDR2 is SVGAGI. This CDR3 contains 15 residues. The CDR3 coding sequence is TGTGCCAGCAGTAACCTAGCGGGAGGGTACAATGAGCAGTTCTTC. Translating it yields CASSNLAGGYNEQFF.

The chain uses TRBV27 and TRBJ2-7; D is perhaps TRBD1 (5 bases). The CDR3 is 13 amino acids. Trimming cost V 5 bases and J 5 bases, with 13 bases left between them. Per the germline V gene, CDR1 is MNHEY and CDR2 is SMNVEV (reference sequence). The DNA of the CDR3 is TGTGCCAGCAGTCGCGTAGGGGCGGACGAGCAGTACTTC. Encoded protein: CASSRVGADEQYF.

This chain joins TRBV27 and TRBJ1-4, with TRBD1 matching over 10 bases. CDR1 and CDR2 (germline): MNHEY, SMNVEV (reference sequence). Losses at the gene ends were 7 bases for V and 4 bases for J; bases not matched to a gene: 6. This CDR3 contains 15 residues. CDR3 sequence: CASKTGGAGNEKLFF. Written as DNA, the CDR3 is TGTGCCAGCAAGACAGGGGGCGCGGGTAATGAAAAACTGTTTTTT.

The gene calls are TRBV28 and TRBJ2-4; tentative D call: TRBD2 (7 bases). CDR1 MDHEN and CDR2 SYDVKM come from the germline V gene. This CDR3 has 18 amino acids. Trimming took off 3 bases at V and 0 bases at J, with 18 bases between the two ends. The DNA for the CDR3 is TGTGCCAGCAGTTTCCCGCCCCAGGGGAGGGAAGCCAAAAACATTCAGTACTTC. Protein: CASSFPPQGREAKNIQYF.